Below are 17 T cell receptor beta chains sequenced from a single sample in a study of blood T cell repertoires in COVID-19. Assay used: immunoSEQ multiplex PCR; TCRdb lists only in-frame clones, some missing. The top ten clones hold about 4% of a sample with roughly 300,000 clones, just over 85% of them seen once. Sequenced material: PBMCs or T cells enriched from blood (not recorded which). These receptors were collected from a man aged 25-45 years who had recovered from COVID-19.

V gene TRBV2 combines with J gene TRBJ1-2, with 7 nucleotides matching TRBD1. This CDR3 is built from 16 residues. V lost 0 bases, J lost 7 bases, and 11 bases stayed unmatched. Germline CDR1 is SNHLY and CDR2 is FYNNEI. CDR3 loop: CASSEALGTVLRGYTF. CDR3 in DNA: TGTGCCAGCAGTGAAGCGCTAGGGACAGTCCTCCGTGGCTACACCTTC. The variable domain in full, with the rest retrieved from reference TRBV2 and TRBJ1-2, is EPEVTQTPSHQVTQMGQEVILRCVPISNHLYFYWYRQILGQKVEFLVSFYNNEISEKSEIFDDQFSVERPDGSNFTLKIRSTKLEDSAMYFCASSEALGTVLRGYTFGSGTRLTVV.

The chain is built from TRBV30 and TRBJ1-2; 7 bases align to TRBD1. The V segment lost 2 bases and the J segment 5 bases; nucleotides outside the gene matches: 5. This CDR3 contains 13 residues. The germline CDR1 and CDR2 sequences are GTSNPN and SVGIG (reference sequence). DNA for the CDR3: TGTGCCTGGAGTAAACAGGGGAGATATGGCTACACCTTC. Residues: CAWSKQGRYGYTF.

J is TRBJ2-1 and V is TRBV11-3, with 7 bases fitting TRBD1. CDR3 size: 17 residues. Germline loops: CDR1 SGHNT, CDR2 YENEEA. After removal of 5 bases from V and 5 bases from J, the junction contained 15 bases not matched to a gene. CDR3 nucleotide sequence: TGTGCCAGCAGCCTCCGACCGACAGGGCCCGTGAACAATGAGCAGTTCTTC. Its protein is CASSLRPTGPVNNEQFF.

This chain links TRBV5-4 with TRBJ1-1; D gene uncertain. CDR3 length: 14 residues. The germline CDR1 and CDR2 sequences are SGHNT and YYREEE (reference sequence). With 0 bases removed from V and 0 bases from J, the gap between germline ends came to 6 bases. The CDR3 protein is CASSLARMNTEAFF. CDR3 nucleotide sequence: TGTGCCAGCAGCTTGGCCAGGATGAACACTGAAGCTTTCTTT.

This clone was observed a single time. The chain joins TRBV19 to TRBJ2-7, with D possibly being TRBD2 (6 bases). Trimming left V 6 bases short and J 3 bases short, with 12 bases between. CDR3 length: 13 residues. Germline lookup yields CDR1 LNHDA and CDR2 SQIVND (reference sequence). The CDR3 nucleotides read TGTGCCAGTAGCGACTGGGGACTCTACGAGCAGTACTTC. This sequence encodes CASSDWGLYEQYF.

This clone was seen just once. V usage is TRBV19 and J usage is TRBJ2-1; 8 bases match TRBD2. V lost 4 bases to trimming and J lost 1 base; unmatched junction nucleotides: 15. This CDR3 region has 19 residues. The germline V gene encodes CDR1 LNHDA and CDR2 SQIVND (reference sequence). As DNA, the CDR3 is TGTGCCAGTAGTAATGATCCCATGGGAACTAGCGGATCCTACAATGAGCAGTTCTTC. Protein product: CASSNDPMGTSGSYNEQFF. The full variable domain, completed using reference TRBV19 and TRBJ2-1, is DGGITQSPKYLFRKEGQNVTLSCEQNLNHDAMYWYRQDPGQGLRLIYYSQIVNDFQKGDIAEGYSVSREKKESFPLTVTSAQKNPTAFYLCASSNDPMGTSGSYNEQFFGPGTRLTVL.

J is TRBJ2-1 and V is TRBV3-1 (or the pseudogene TRBV3-2); D unclear. Per germline, CDR1 LGHDT and CDR2 YNNKEL (reference sequence). Trimming pared 1 base from V and 8 bases from J, leaving 9 bases between. CDR3 size: 13 residues. CDR3 DNA: TGTGCCAGCAGCCAAGCCTCGGGTTATGAGCAGTTCTTC. It is translated as CASSQASGYEQFF.

The V and J genes are TRBV6-5 and TRBJ2-1; 8 nucleotides align to TRBD2. The germline CDR1 and CDR2 sequences are MNHEY and SVGAGI. With 2 bases clipped from V and 5 bases from J, the junction kept 5 bases outside the gene matches. The CDR3 sequence is 15 residues long. The CDR3 nucleotides read TGTGCCAGCAGTTACCCTGCAGCGGGGGACAATGAGCAGTTCTTC. Protein sequence: CASSYPAAGDNEQFF.

In regard to this clone: Germline is not matched at one junction end, which may reflect a read error. The chain combines TRBV7-7 with TRBJ2-5, with 9 bases fitting TRBD2. The CDR3 loop spans 15 amino acids. Germline CDR1 SSHAT, CDR2 FNYEAQ (reference sequence). The CDR3 here is CASSSGLAPQETQYF. The DNA of the CDR3 is TGTGCTAGCAGCTCCGGACTAGCGCCCCAAGAGACCCAGTACTTC.

This chain uses TRBV29-1 with TRBJ2-1, with D unresolved. CDR1 is SQVTM, CDR2 ANQGSEA, per germline. Between the trimmed V and J ends, which lost 3 bases and 0 bases, there was a span of 15 bases. The CDR3 spans 16 residues. The CDR3 loop is CSVERGDRSSYNEQFF. CDR3 nucleotide sequence: TGCAGCGTTGAGAGAGGAGATCGATCCTCCTACAATGAGCAGTTCTTC.

V usage is TRBV19 and J usage is TRBJ2-7; a weak D match, TRBD1 (6 bases). The CDR3 has 14 residues. Germline-derived CDR1 and CDR2 are LNHDA and SQIVND (reference sequence). V lost 9 bases, J lost 4 bases, and 19 bases lay in between. CDR3 residues: CASSTQGPKYEQYF. The CDR3, as DNA: TGTGCCAGCTCGACTCAGGGGCCAAAATACGAGCAGTACTTC. Variable domain in full (rest from reference TRBV19 and TRBJ2-7): DGGITQSPKYLFRKEGQNVTLSCEQNLNHDAMYWYRQDPGQGLRLIYYSQIVNDFQKGDIAEGYSVSREKKESFPLTVTSAQKNPTAFYLCASSTQGPKYEQYFGPGTRLTVT.

The gene calls are TRBV29-1 and TRBJ1-3; no firm D call. The length of the CDR3 is 12 residues. V lost 6 bases, J lost 4 bases, and 10 bases lay in between. Germline CDR1 reads SQVTM; CDR2 reads ANQGSEA. CDR3 nucleotide sequence: TGCAGCGTCACATTAGCGGGAAACACCATATATTTT. It codes for CSVTLAGNTIYF.

V gene TRBV5-8 combines with J gene TRBJ1-1; 8 bases agree with TRBD1. V was pared by 4 bases and J by 3 bases, with 2 bases of the junction left unmatched. CDR1 is SGHTS, CDR2 YDEGEE, per germline. The CDR3 covers 13 residues. CDR3 protein: CASSQDRDTEAFF. CDR3 DNA sequence: TGTGCCAGCAGCCAGGACAGGGACACTGAAGCTTTCTTT.

The rearrangement joins TRBV5-1 to TRBJ1-2; 7 bases fit TRBD1. Germline V gives CDR1 SGHRS, CDR2 YFSETQ. This CDR3 region has 11 residues. The J segment lost 8 bases and the V segment lost 4 bases, leaving 2 bases of the junction unmatched. The CDR3 here is CASSADRGYTF. The CDR3 nucleotides read TGCGCCAGCAGCGCGGACAGGGGCTACACCTTC.

V gene TRBV7-8 combines with J gene TRBJ1-2; D possibly corresponds to TRBD1 (5 bases). Germline values: CDR1 SGHVS, CDR2 FQNEAQ. CDR3 size: 14 residues. With 2 bases removed from V and 4 bases from J, the gap between germline ends came to 11 bases. The CDR3, as DNA: TGTGCCAGCAGCTTACTCGACAGAGGCTATGGCTACACCTTC. Translated: CASSLLDRGYGYTF.

This sequence joins TRBV19 and TRBJ2-3, with D tentatively TRBD2 (6 bases). With 7 bases removed from V and 2 bases from J, the gap between germline ends came to 10 bases. Germline CDR1 and CDR2: LNHDA and SQIVND (reference sequence). CDR3 length equals 13 residues. CDR3 protein: CASNKRATDTQYF. For the CDR3, the DNA is TGTGCCAGTAATAAGCGGGCCACAGATACGCAGTATTTT.

The V call is TRBV27, the J call TRBJ2-7; no definite D call. Trimming cost V 11 bases and J 0 bases, with 26 bases left between them. The CDR3 totals 17 residues. Per germline, CDR1 MNHEY and CDR2 SMNVEV (reference sequence). This chain's CDR3 is CAPESPPYLVTSYEQYF. CDR3 nucleotides: TGTGCCCCCGAGAGCCCTCCATACCTTGTTACCTCCTACGAGCAGTACTTC.